One sample yielded the 29 T cell receptor beta chains listed below, sequenced in a study of shared clonotypes between healthy human individuals. Generated by immunoSEQ multiplex PCR, the TCRdb table keeps only in-frame clones and is missing some. Altogether 800,000 to 1,200,000 clones are present, around 82% being singletons, with the ten largest covering around 0.47%. Sequencing was carried out using memory CD4+ T cells from PBMCs. The subset here: CD45RA-negative fraction. These TCRs come from a young man in good health. Some clones in this sample may be carry-over from other donors' samples.

The chain has TRBV6-1 and TRBJ2-7, with 10 bases matching TRBD1. Trimming at V came to 6 bases and at J to 10 bases, leaving 12 bases not matched to a gene. The length of the CDR3 is 14 residues. Germline V lookup: CDR1 MNHNS, CDR2 SASEGT. CDR3 sequence reads: CASRELGTGDQQYF. CDR3 coding DNA: TGTGCCAGCAGAGAACTAGGGACAGGGGATCAACAGTACTTC.

The chain recombines TRBV19 with TRBJ1-5, with D maybe TRBD1 (5 bases). This CDR3 region has 14 residues. The germline CDR1 and CDR2 sequences are LNHDA and SQIVND (reference sequence). Trimming shortened V by 7 bases and J by 5 bases, and 15 bases separated the two germline ends. CDR3 sequence: CASTGDDAYQPQHF. Here the CDR3 DNA reads TGTGCCAGTACGGGGGACGATGCGTATCAGCCCCAGCATTTT.

The V call is TRBV5-6, the J call TRBJ2-1; D gene ambiguous. CDR3 length: 15 residues. Germline V CDR1 and CDR2: SGHDT, YYEEEE. V dropped 0 bases and J dropped 0 bases, with 7 bases sitting between them. CDR3 in amino acids: CASSLGAVSYNEQFF. Written as DNA, the CDR3 is TGTGCCAGCAGCTTGGGTGCGGTCTCCTACAATGAGCAGTTCTTC.

The CDR3 spells CASSQTSASDTQYF. DNA for the CDR3: TGCGCCAGCAGTCAGACTAGCGCCTCAGATACGCAGTATTTT. This rearrangement joins TRBV5-1 to TRBJ2-3; 8 nucleotides align to TRBD2. CDR1 SGHRS and CDR2 YFSETQ come from the germline V gene. The CDR3 has 14 amino acids. Unmatched junction bases numbered 6, after V lost 5 bases and J lost 4 bases.

The CDR3 DNA reads as TGTGCCAGCAGCCCCGAAGTGACAGATACGCAGTATTTT. It yields the protein CASSPEVTDTQYF. The rearrangement joins TRBV4-2 to TRBJ2-3; D ambiguous. Germline V lookup: CDR1 LGHNA, CDR2 YNFKEQ. With 4 bases removed from V and 3 bases from J, the gap between germline ends came to 8 bases. CDR3 length equals 13 residues.

The gene calls are TRBV6-5 and TRBJ2-1; D not resolved. V was shortened by 0 bases and J by 8 bases, with 2 bases between the two germline ends. The CDR3 is made up of 11 amino acids. Looked up from germline, CDR1 is MNHEY and CDR2 is SVGAGI. The CDR3 loop is CASSYSDEQFF. CDR3 nucleotide sequence: TGTGCCAGCAGTTACTCAGATGAGCAGTTCTTC.

This clone was recorded only once. The genes are TRBV27 and TRBJ2-7; 12 bases map to TRBD2. The CDR3 contains 16 residues. The V and J ends lost 5 bases and 3 bases, in that order; junction bases with no gene match: 8. Germline V gene lookup returns CDR1 MNHEY and CDR2 SMNVEV (reference sequence). CDR3 in DNA: TGTGCCAGCAGTCCTCGACTAGCGGGAGCAAGCTACGAGCAGTACTTC. This codes for CASSPRLAGASYEQYF.

This clone has a single count. The chain couples TRBV15 to TRBJ2-7; TRBD1 might be the D (6 bases). The V and J ends lost 1 base and 2 bases respectively, with 9 bases between them. The CDR3 contains 14 residues. CDR1 and CDR2 (germline): LNHNV, YYDKDF (reference sequence). For the CDR3, the DNA is TGTGCCACCAGCAGAGTCGACAGGACCTACGAGCAGTACTTC. It translates to CATSRVDRTYEQYF.

As regards this clone: This CDR3 is also generated by other DNA sequences in the sample. The chain couples TRBV5-6 to TRBJ2-4, with no clear D. Deletions cut 1 base from V and 7 bases from J, with 9 bases between. This CDR3 has 13 amino acids. Germline-derived CDR1 and CDR2 are SGHDT and YYEEEE. The CDR3 protein is CASSLTGVNIQYF. The CDR3 DNA sequence: TGTGCCAGCAGCTTGACTGGGGTCAACATTCAGTACTTC. Variable domain in full (rest from reference TRBV5-6 and TRBJ2-4): DAGVTQSPTHLIKTRGQQVTLRCSPKSGHDTVSWYQQALGQGPQFIFQYYEEEERQRGNFPDRFSGHQFPNYSSELNVNALLLGDSALYLCASSLTGVNIQYFGAGTRLSVL.

For this clone: A far larger clone is only one base removed, so a read error is likely. The sample has other DNA sequences that encode this CDR3 too. The rearrangement joins TRBV4-2 to TRBJ2-5; 7 nucleotides agree with TRBD2. The J call may not be correct, given that the DNA end is closer to TRBJ2-7. This CDR3 contains 14 residues. Germline lookup yields CDR1 LGHNA and CDR2 YNFKEQ. The CDR3 loop is CASSQGTRSYEQYF. CDR3 bases: TGTGCCAGCAGCCAAGGGACTAGGTCCTACGAGCAGTACTTC.

The V gene is TRBV5-4, the J gene TRBJ1-1; D gene unclear. Trimming left V 4 bases short and J 4 bases short, with 20 bases between. Germline V gene data show CDR1 as SGHNT and CDR2 as YYREEE (reference sequence). This CDR3 has 16 amino acids. The DNA for the CDR3 is TGTGCCAGCAGCCCGGCGGGCCCGGGTTTGGCCACTGAAGCTTTCTTT. It specifies CASSPAGPGLATEAFF.

V and J are TRBV5-4 and TRBJ1-2; D is possibly TRBD1 (6 bases). Germline-derived CDR1 and CDR2 are SGHNT and YYREEE (reference sequence). The CDR3 runs to 15 residues. V lost 4 bases, J lost 6 bases, and 19 bases lay in between. In nucleotides, the CDR3 is TGTGCCAGCAGCCCCAAGGACAGTAGGGATGATGGCTACACCTTC. Encoded protein: CASSPKDSRDDGYTF.

The CDR3: CASRVAGAHYEQYF. The DNA of the CDR3 is TGTGCCAGCAGGGTAGCGGGAGCGCACTACGAGCAGTACTTC. The chain employs TRBV6-1 and TRBJ2-5; 9 positions agree with TRBD2. The J call may be mistaken, given a closer DNA end match to TRBJ2-7. Germline CDR1 and CDR2: MNHNS and SASEGT. This CDR3 comprises 14 residues.

The V gene is TRBV2, the J gene TRBJ1-1; 7 positions agree with TRBD1. J gave up 5 bases and V 7 bases, and 10 bases lay outside the gene matches. The CDR3 is made up of 14 amino acids. Germline lookup yields CDR1 SNHLY and CDR2 FYNNEI. The CDR3 DNA is TGTGCCAGCACCTCAGGGGGAAGGGGGACTGAAGCTTTCTTT. It translates to CASTSGGRGTEAFF.

As for this clone: Additional DNA sequences in this sample encode the identical CDR3. V is TRBV29-1 and J is TRBJ1-2, with D tentatively TRBD1 (5 bases). Deletions cut 4 bases from V and 2 bases from J, with 8 bases between. Per the germline V gene, CDR1 is SQVTM and CDR2 is ANQGSEA. The CDR3 spans 12 residues. The CDR3 sequence is CSVGWGNYGYTF. Written as DNA, the CDR3 is TGCAGCGTTGGCTGGGGGAACTATGGCTACACCTTC.

The CDR3 nucleotides are TGTGCCAGCAGCTTAGGGACAGGGGTTACTGAAGCTTTCTTT. It encodes CASSLGTGVTEAFF. The chain links TRBV7-3 to TRBJ1-1, with 10 bases identical to TRBD1. V lost 2 bases and J lost 5; bases outside the gene matches: 2. Germline V CDR1 and CDR2: SGHTA, FQGTGA. The CDR3 consists of 14 residues.

The chain carries TRBV27 and TRBJ2-7, with 8 bases aligning to TRBD2. The CDR3 spans 15 residues. Trimming cost V 5 bases and J 3 bases; bases outside gene matches: 9. CDR1 MNHEY and CDR2 SMNVEV come from the germline V gene (reference sequence). CDR3 residues: CASSPGTSEYYEQYF. CDR3 DNA: TGTGCCAGCAGTCCCGGGACTAGTGAATACTACGAGCAGTACTTC.

This clone was detected only a few times. This chain links TRBV4-2 with TRBJ1-5, with a tentative D call TRBD1 (5 bases). V lost 4 bases to trimming and J lost 4 bases, with 20 bases between them. The CDR3 has 17 amino acids. Germline V CDR1 and CDR2: LGHNA, YNFKEQ. CDR3 bases: TGTGCCAGCAGCCCCACGGGGGACCTGGGTAGGAATCAGCCCCAGCATTTT. Translation: CASSPTGDLGRNQPQHF.

The chain joins TRBV6-5 to TRBJ2-2; D is perhaps TRBD2 (5 bases). The CDR3 is made up of 15 amino acids. Per the germline V gene, CDR1 is MNHEY and CDR2 is SVGAGI. V was trimmed by 6 bases and J by 3 bases, leaving 14 bases between them. DNA for the CDR3: TGTGCCAGCAGCCGGCGGGCCTGGGACACCGGGGAGCTGTTTTTT. Amino acid sequence: CASSRRAWDTGELFF.

This rearrangement joins TRBV7-6 to TRBJ1-3; the D gene is possibly TRBD1 (5 bases). CDR1 and CDR2 (germline): SGHVS, FNYEAQ. Trimming cost V 5 bases and J 4 bases, with 9 bases left between them. The CDR3 has 13 amino acids. CDR3 DNA: TGTGCCAGCAGCGCCCGGGACGGAAACACCATATATTTT. Residues: CASSARDGNTIYF.

The CDR3 coding sequence is TGTGCCAGTAGTATGGGGCTGTGGGGAGCCTACGAGCAGTACTTC. It is translated as CASSMGLWGAYEQYF. The chain carries TRBV19 and TRBJ2-7; D assignment may be TRBD1 or TRBD2 (5 bases each). The CDR3 loop spans 15 amino acids. Trimming took off 3 bases at V and 2 bases at J, with 14 bases between the two ends. Germline V gene sequence: CDR1 LNHDA, CDR2 SQIVND (reference sequence).

The chain recombines TRBV11-1 with TRBJ1-1, with a possible D match to TRBD1 (5 bases). CDR3 length: 16 amino acids. V lost 5 bases and J lost 1, with 17 bases in between. Germline lookup yields CDR1 SGHAT and CDR2 FQDESV (reference sequence). In DNA form, the CDR3 reads TGTGCCAGCAGCAGGAACCGGGGGGAGGGGAACACTGAAGCTTTCTTT. It codes for CASSRNRGEGNTEAFF.

Here the CDR3 reads CASSPHRGGEEGTQYF. The CDR3, as DNA: TGTGCCAGCAGCCCCCATCGGGGGGGCGAAGAAGGGACCCAGTACTTC. This chain joins TRBV4-2 and TRBJ2-5, with TRBD2 identical over 8 bases. Germline V CDR1 and CDR2: LGHNA, YNFKEQ. V was clipped by 4 bases and J by 7 bases; unmatched bases: 14. CDR3 length equals 16 residues.

This clone was seen a single time. The chain uses TRBV2 and TRBJ2-7; D is perhaps TRBD2 (5 bases). This CDR3 has 14 amino acids. V lost 6 bases and J 3 bases, leaving 15 bases between the germline ends. The germline gives CDR1 SNHLY, CDR2 FYNNEI. The DNA for the CDR3 is TGTGCCAGCAGGCGGAGGTCCGAGATCTACGAGCAGTACTTC. Its protein is CASRRRSEIYEQYF.

The V call is TRBV18, the J call TRBJ1-1; no firm D call. The V end was cut by 3 bases, the J end by 2 bases, with 7 bases between. CDR1 is KGHSH, CDR2 LQKENI, per germline. This CDR3 contains 13 residues. The CDR3 DNA is TGTGCCAGCTCACCGAACTTTAACACTGAAGCTTTCTTT. Translation: CASSPNFNTEAFF.

The CDR3: CASSSWTGETYNEQFF. The CDR3, as DNA: TGTGCCAGCAGCTCCTGGACAGGCGAAACCTACAATGAGCAGTTCTTC. This chain joins TRBV11-2 and TRBJ2-1; 7 bases map to TRBD1. The V gene end was trimmed by 4 bases and the J gene end by 2 bases; junction bases not matched to a gene: 8. The length of the CDR3 is 16 residues. The V gene's germline CDR1 is SGHAT and CDR2 FQNNGV.

The chain links TRBV30 to TRBJ1-2, with 8 positions matching TRBD1. This CDR3 is built from 15 residues. Unmatched junction bases numbered 6, after V lost 1 base and J lost 2 bases. CDR1 is GTSNPN and CDR2 is SVGIG in the germline V gene (reference sequence). Written as DNA, the CDR3 is TGTGCCTGGAGTGACCAGGGGGCGGGAAACTATGGCTACACCTTC. Translating it yields CAWSDQGAGNYGYTF.

The chain recombines TRBV5-1 with TRBJ1-3; TRBD1 matches 9 bases. CDR3 length equals 15 residues. Germline assignment: CDR1 SGHRS and CDR2 YFSETQ. After removal of 4 bases from V and 2 bases from J, the junction contained 4 bases not matched to a gene. The CDR3 coding sequence is TGCGCCAGCAGCCTAACAGGGGGCCCTGGAAACACCATATATTTT. Translated, it gives CASSLTGGPGNTIYF.

The chain carries TRBV4-2 and TRBJ1-2; perhaps TRBD1 as D (6 bases). CDR1 is LGHNA and CDR2 is YNFKEQ in the germline V gene. Trimming shortened V by 2 bases and J by 2 bases, and 6 bases separated the two germline ends. CDR3 size: 13 residues. CDR3 protein: CASSQTGNYGYTF. DNA for the CDR3: TGTGCCAGCAGCCAAACAGGGAACTATGGCTACACCTTC.